The 20 T cell receptor beta chains presented below share a single source sample, sequenced in a study of blood T cell repertoires in COVID-19. Produced via immunoSEQ multiplex PCR; TCRdb's table is partial and in-frame only. In the table there are some 200,000 clones, around 89% of which are singletons. The sequenced sample consisted of PBMCs or T cells enriched from blood (not recorded which). The origin of the receptors is a woman younger than 45 who had recovered from COVID-19.

The chain carries TRBV6-2 or TRBV6-3 and TRBJ2-7; 9 bases agree with TRBD1. V lost 6 bases and J lost 1; bases outside the gene matches: 13. Germline CDR1 reads MNHEY; CDR2 reads SVGEGT. The CDR3 is made up of 17 amino acids. The CDR3 reads CASSCKVWTGASYEQYF. The CDR3, as DNA: TGTGCCAGCAGCTGTAAAGTTTGGACAGGGGCTTCCTACGAGCAGTACTTC.

The chain employs TRBV7-2 and TRBJ1-3; tentative D call: TRBD1 (5 bases). This CDR3 has 17 residues. Germline CDR1 and CDR2: SGHTA and FQGNSA. With 1 base removed from V and 4 bases from J, the gap between germline ends came to 17 bases. The CDR3 DNA is TGTGCCAGCAGCTTAGTATCACCCCGACAGAGCGGAAACACCATATATTTT. Encoded protein: CASSLVSPRQSGNTIYF.

Only a few counts were recorded for this clone. The rearrangement uses TRBV29-1 and TRBJ1-1; weak D call: TRBD1 (5 bases). Germline-derived CDR1 and CDR2 are SQVTM and ANQGSEA. V lost 7 bases and J lost 8, with 14 bases in between. The CDR3 covers 11 residues. The CDR3 here is CSALTEEEAFF. Here the CDR3 DNA reads TGCAGCGCTCTGACAGAGGAAGAAGCTTTCTTT.

CDR3 region: CASSQEESTSVVEGLFF. The DNA of the CDR3 is TGCGCCAGCAGCCAAGAGGAAAGCACTAGCGTAGTGGAAGGTCTGTTCTTC. The rearrangement uses TRBV4-3 and TRBJ2-1, with 7 bases matching TRBD2. CDR1 is LGHNA, CDR2 YSLEER, per germline. This CDR3 contains 17 residues. J lost 15 bases, V lost 0 bases, and 20 bases had no gene match.

The rearrangement uses TRBV27 and TRBJ1-1; 7 bases line up with TRBD1. The germline V gene has CDR1 MNHEY and CDR2 SMNVEV (reference sequence). The junction had 23 bases not matched to a gene; V was cut back by 10 bases and J by 6 bases. This CDR3 spans 17 amino acids. CDR3 sequence (DNA): TGTGCCACCTACAAGAGAGAGGGGGCAACCCGCATGGCTGAAGCTTTCTTT. Translated, it gives CATYKREGATRMAEAFF.

The chain carries TRBV5-1 and TRBJ1-1, with D maybe TRBD1 (6 bases). The V gene lost 0 bases and the J gene lost 7 bases, with 10 bases spanning the gap. The CDR3 is 13 amino acids. Germline CDR1 SGHRS, CDR2 YFSETQ. This CDR3 reads CASSLVPDSEAFF. CDR3 bases: TGCGCCAGCAGCTTGGTGCCGGACAGTGAAGCTTTCTTT.

J is TRBJ2-7 and V is TRBV4-3; tentative D call: TRBD1 (6 bases). Trimming took 1 base from V and 3 from J, leaving 13 bases between them. CDR1 is LGHNA and CDR2 is YSLEER in the germline V gene. The CDR3 contains 15 residues. Here the CDR3 reads CASSQVRGISYEQYF. The CDR3 nucleotides read TGCGCCAGCAGCCAAGTGAGGGGGATCAGCTACGAGCAGTACTTC.

The J gene is TRBJ1-2, the V gene TRBV14; 8 bases fit TRBD1. The CDR3 is 13 residues long. Germline trimming cut 0 bases from V and 8 bases from J; bases unmatched to any gene: 2. CDR1 SGHDN and CDR2 FVKESK come from the germline V gene. CDR3 in DNA: TGTGCCAGCAGCCAAGAGGACAGGGAAGGCTACACCTTC. Encoded protein: CASSQEDREGYTF.

V usage is TRBV12-5 and J usage is TRBJ2-3; 10 bases map to TRBD1. Germline assignment: CDR1 LGHNT and CDR2 FRNRAP. The length of the CDR3 is 17 residues. With 2 bases clipped from V and 4 bases from J, the junction kept 9 bases outside the gene matches. The CDR3 bases are TGTGCTAGTGGTTTGAGGACACCGGGACAGGGGTCAGATACGCAGTATTTT. Protein sequence: CASGLRTPGQGSDTQYF.

The chain joins TRBV9 to TRBJ2-2; 8 bases fit TRBD1. Germline CDR1 is SGDLS and CDR2 is YYNGEE. The CDR3 length is 17 residues. J was trimmed by 1 base and V by 0 bases; bases with no gene match: 5. The CDR3 region is CASSVAPGQGNTGELFF. DNA for the CDR3: TGTGCCAGCAGCGTAGCACCCGGACAGGGGAACACCGGGGAGCTGTTTTTT.

The chain recombines TRBV4-3 with TRBJ2-7, with a weak D call TRBD1 (5 bases). V lost 0 bases, J lost 4 bases, and 10 bases lay in between. This CDR3 region has 14 residues. CDR1 is LGHNA, CDR2 YSLEER, per germline. The CDR3 region is CASSQDRVRYEQYF. The DNA for the CDR3 is TGCGCCAGCAGCCAAGACAGGGTTCGATACGAGCAGTACTTC.

The gene calls are TRBV7-9 and TRBJ2-5; D possibly corresponds to TRBD2 (6 bases). The CDR3 contains 14 residues. V lost 5 bases, J lost 5 bases, and 15 bases lay in between. CDR1 and CDR2 (germline): SEHNR, FQNEAQ (reference sequence). As DNA, the CDR3 is TGTGCCAGCAGCCGGGACTCCTCAACCGAGACCCAGTACTTC. It codes for CASSRDSSTETQYF.

The chain combines TRBV28 with TRBJ2-7, with a possible D match to TRBD1 (5 bases). Germline V gene lookup returns CDR1 MDHEN and CDR2 SYDVKM. V was trimmed by 5 bases and J by 2 bases, leaving 19 bases between them. The CDR3 spans 16 residues. CDR3 coding DNA: TGTGCCAGCAGTCCCTACCGTACCGGCAGGGCCTACGAGCAGTACTTC. It yields the protein CASSPYRTGRAYEQYF.

CDR3 in amino acids: CASSQGQGQGSGTQYF. CDR3 DNA: TGTGCCAGCAGCCAGGGGCAGGGACAGGGCTCGGGGACCCAGTACTTC. V usage is TRBV3-1 (or the pseudogene TRBV3-2) and J usage is TRBJ2-5, with 9 bases fitting TRBD1. Looked up from germline, CDR1 is LGHDT and CDR2 is YNNKEL (reference sequence). The trim removed 3 bases at V and 7 bases at J, leaving 12 bases unmatched. The CDR3 loop spans 16 amino acids.

This clone was seen only once. The rearrangement links TRBV6-4 to TRBJ1-1; D is ambiguous. This CDR3 contains 14 residues. CDR1 and CDR2 from the germline V gene are MRHNA and SNTAGT. Trimming removed 6 bases from V and 0 bases from J, with 11 bases in between. For the CDR3, the DNA is TGTGCCAGCAGGCAGACAATTATGAACACTGAAGCTTTCTTT. Translation: CASRQTIMNTEAFF.

The rearrangement links TRBV29-1 to TRBJ2-1; D not resolved. Per the germline V gene, CDR1 is SQVTM and CDR2 is ANQGSEA. V lost 7 bases and J 7 bases, leaving 11 bases between the germline ends. This CDR3 contains 11 residues. The CDR3 bases are TGCAGCGCCGAGGATGAGAATGAGCAGTTCTTC. This translates into CSAEDENEQFF.

This sequence joins TRBV19 and TRBJ1-2, with 7 positions matching TRBD1. The V gene's germline CDR1 is LNHDA and CDR2 SQIVND (reference sequence). V lost 4 bases, J lost 4 bases, and 9 bases stayed unmatched. This CDR3 contains 15 residues. For the CDR3, the DNA is TGTGCCAGTAGTAGCCAAGGGACAGCTCTCTATGGCTACACCTTC. Its protein is CASSSQGTALYGYTF. Looking up the rest from reference TRBV19 and TRBJ1-2 gives the full variable domain: DGGITQSPKYLFRKEGQNVTLSCEQNLNHDAMYWYRQDPGQGLRLIYYSQIVNDFQKGDIAEGYSVSREKKESFPLTVTSAQKNPTAFYLCASSSQGTALYGYTFGSGTRLTVV.

The chain is built from TRBV5-6 and TRBJ1-2; D unresolved. The germline V and J ends were trimmed by 2 bases and 1 base, with 6 bases remaining between them. The CDR3 sequence is 13 residues long. CDR1 is SGHDT and CDR2 is YYEEEE in the germline V gene. CDR3 sequence: CASSLPDNYGYTF. The DNA for the CDR3 is TGTGCCAGCAGCTTACCAGATAACTATGGCTACACCTTC.

The J gene is TRBJ2-3, the V gene TRBV7-9; unclear D gene. V shed 4 bases and J shed 0 bases, with 14 bases lying between them. Germline CDR1 reads SEHNR; CDR2 reads FQNEAQ (reference sequence). The CDR3 has 16 residues. The CDR3 nucleotides read TGTGCCAGCAGCTATGTACTGTCTCCAAGCACAGATACGCAGTATTTT. Translated, it gives CASSYVLSPSTDTQYF.

The chain uses TRBV4-3 and TRBJ2-6, with TRBD1 matching 11 bases. V gave up 0 bases and J gave up 2 bases; unmatched junction bases: 12. This CDR3 region has 21 residues. CDR1 is LGHNA and CDR2 is YSLEER in the germline V gene. The CDR3, as DNA: TGCGCCAGCAGCCAAGATAGAAGTGGACAGGGGGCAATAACTGGGGCCAACGTCCTGACTTTC. It is translated as CASSQDRSGQGAITGANVLTF.